This TCR beta chain was captured in a study of T cells after yellow fever vaccination. In the study overall: SMART-Seq v4 Ultra Low Input prepared the low-cell-number fractions.

5'RACE template switching produced TCR cDNA carrying a universal primer site and UMIs. TCRdb reanalysed the 5' RACE reads using MiXCR and keeps one entry per CDR3 protein. The repertoire has some 240,000 distinct CDR3 sequences, around 5.2% of them found once; the top ten carry roughly 3.4%. This clonotype was counted a few times. This CDR3 spans 11 amino acids. Looked up from germline, CDR1 is GTSNPN and CDR2 is SVGIG (reference sequence). V gave up 2 bases and J gave up 6 bases; unmatched junction bases: 1. This sample comprised CD4+ T cells sorted from PBMCs, obtained on the day of the yellow fever booster vaccination. The receptor comes from a man aged 18 to 30 who received the YFV17D yellow fever vaccine. J is TRBJ2-7 and V is TRBV30; the match to TRBD1 covers 7 bases. DNA of the CDR3: TGTGCCTGGAGTACAGGGGTCGAGCAGTACTTC. Protein product: CAWSTGVEQYF.